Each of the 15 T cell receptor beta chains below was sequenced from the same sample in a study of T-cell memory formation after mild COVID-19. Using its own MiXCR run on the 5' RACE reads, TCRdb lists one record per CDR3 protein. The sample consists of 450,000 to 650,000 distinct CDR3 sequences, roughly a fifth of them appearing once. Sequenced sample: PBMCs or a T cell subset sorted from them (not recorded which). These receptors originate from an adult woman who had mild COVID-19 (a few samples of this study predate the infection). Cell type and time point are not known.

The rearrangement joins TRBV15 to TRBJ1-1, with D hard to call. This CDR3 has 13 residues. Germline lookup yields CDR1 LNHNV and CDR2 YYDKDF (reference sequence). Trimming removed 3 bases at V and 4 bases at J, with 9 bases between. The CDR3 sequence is CATSRREGTEAFF. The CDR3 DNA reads TGTGCCACCAGCAGGCGGGAGGGCACTGAAGCTTTCTTT. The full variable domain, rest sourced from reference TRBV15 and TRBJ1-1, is DAMVIQNPRYQVTQFGKPVTLSCSQTLNHNVMYWYQQKSSQAPKLLFHYYDKDFNNEADTPDNFQSRRPNTSFCFLDIRSPGLGDTAMYLCATSRREGTEAFFGQGTRLTVV.

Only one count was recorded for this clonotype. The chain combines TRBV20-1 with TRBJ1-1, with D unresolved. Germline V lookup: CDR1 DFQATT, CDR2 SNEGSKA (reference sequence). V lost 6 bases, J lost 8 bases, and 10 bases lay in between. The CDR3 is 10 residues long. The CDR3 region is CSALAREAFF. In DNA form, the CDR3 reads TGCAGTGCCCTGGCTCGGGAAGCTTTCTTT.

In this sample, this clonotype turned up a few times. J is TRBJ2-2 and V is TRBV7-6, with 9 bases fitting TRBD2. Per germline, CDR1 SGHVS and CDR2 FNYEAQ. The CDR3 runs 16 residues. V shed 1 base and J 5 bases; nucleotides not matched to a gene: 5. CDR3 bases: TGTGCCAGCAGCTTAGAAAGGAGCGGGGGGACCGGGGAGCTGTTTTTT. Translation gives CASSLERSGGTGELFF.

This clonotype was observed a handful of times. CDR3 in amino acids: CASSSGPSNYGYTF. CDR3 in DNA: TGTGCCAGCAGCTCAGGGCCCTCTAACTATGGCTACACCTTC. This sequence joins TRBV7-2 and TRBJ1-2, with D tentatively TRBD1 (5 bases). The CDR3 contains 14 residues. V shed 4 bases and J shed 0 bases, with 9 bases lying between them. Per germline, CDR1 SGHTA and CDR2 FQGNSA. Supplemented by reference TRBV7-2 and TRBJ1-2, the full variable domain reads GAGVSQSPSNKVTEKGKDVELRCDPISGHTALYWYRQSLGQGLEFLIYFQGNSAPDKSGLPSDRFSAERTGGSVSTLTIQRTQQEDSAVYLCASSSGPSNYGYTFGSGTRLTVV.

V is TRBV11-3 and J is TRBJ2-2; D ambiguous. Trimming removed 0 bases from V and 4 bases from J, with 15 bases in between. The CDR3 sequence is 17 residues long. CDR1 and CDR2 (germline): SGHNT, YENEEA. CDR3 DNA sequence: TGTGCCAGCAGCTTAGATCTAGTGGGCAGTAGCACCGGGGAGCTGTTTTTT. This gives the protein CASSLDLVGSSTGELFF.

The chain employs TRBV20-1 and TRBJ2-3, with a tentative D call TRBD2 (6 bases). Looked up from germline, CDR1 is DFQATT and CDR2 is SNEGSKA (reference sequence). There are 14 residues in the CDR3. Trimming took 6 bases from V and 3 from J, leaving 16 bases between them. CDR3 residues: CSADRRAGTDTQYF. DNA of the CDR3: TGCAGTGCGGATCGGAGGGCCGGGACAGATACGCAGTATTTT.

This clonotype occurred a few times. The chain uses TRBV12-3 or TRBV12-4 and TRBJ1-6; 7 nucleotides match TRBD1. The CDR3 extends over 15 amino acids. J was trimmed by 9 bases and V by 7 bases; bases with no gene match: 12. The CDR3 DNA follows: TGTGCCAGCACCCACATGGGACAGCACAGTTCACCCCTCCACTTT. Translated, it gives CASTHMGQHSSPLHF.

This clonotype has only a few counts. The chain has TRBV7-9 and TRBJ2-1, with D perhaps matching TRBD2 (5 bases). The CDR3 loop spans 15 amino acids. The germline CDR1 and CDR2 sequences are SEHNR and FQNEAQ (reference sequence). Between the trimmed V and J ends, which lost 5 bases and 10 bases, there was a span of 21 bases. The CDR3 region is CASSHARSGSREQFF. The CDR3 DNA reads TGTGCCAGCAGCCACGCAAGGTCGGGATCAAGGGAGCAGTTCTTC. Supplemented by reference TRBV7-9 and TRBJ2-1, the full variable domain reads DTGVSQNPRHKITKRGQNVTFRCDPISEHNRLYWYRQTLGQGPEFLTYFQNEAQLEKSRLLSDRFSAERPKGSFSTLEIQRTEQGDSAMYLCASSHARSGSREQFFGPGTRLTVL.

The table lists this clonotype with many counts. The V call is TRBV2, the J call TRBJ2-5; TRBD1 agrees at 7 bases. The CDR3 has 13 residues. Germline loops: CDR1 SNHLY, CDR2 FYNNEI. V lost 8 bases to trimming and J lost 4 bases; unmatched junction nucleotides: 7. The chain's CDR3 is CASAKGAGETQYF. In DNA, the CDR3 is TGTGCCAGCGCAAAGGGGGCGGGAGAGACCCAGTACTTC.

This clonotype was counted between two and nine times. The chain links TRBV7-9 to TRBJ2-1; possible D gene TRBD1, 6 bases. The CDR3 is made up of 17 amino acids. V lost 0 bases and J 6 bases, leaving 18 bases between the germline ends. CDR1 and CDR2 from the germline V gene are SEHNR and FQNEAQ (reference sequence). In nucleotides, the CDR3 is TGTGCCAGCAGCTTAGCGGGGGCGCTTATACGGCTCAATGAGCAGTTCTTC. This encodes CASSLAGALIRLNEQFF.

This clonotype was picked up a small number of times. CDR3 sequence: CASSPAISPLHF. CDR3 nucleotide sequence: TGTGCCAGCAGCCCGGCGATTTCACCCCTCCACTTT. The V gene is TRBV12-3 or TRBV12-4, the J gene TRBJ1-6; no clear D. Trimming removed 6 bases from V and 9 bases from J, with 9 bases in between. The CDR3 has 12 residues.

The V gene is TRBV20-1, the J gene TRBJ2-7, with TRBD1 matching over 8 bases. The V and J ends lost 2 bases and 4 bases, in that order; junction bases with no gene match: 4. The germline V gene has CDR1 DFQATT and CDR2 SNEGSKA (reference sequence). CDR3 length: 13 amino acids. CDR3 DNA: TGCAGTGCTAGAAGGCAGGGGGCGTACGAGCAGTACTTC. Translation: CSARRQGAYEQYF.

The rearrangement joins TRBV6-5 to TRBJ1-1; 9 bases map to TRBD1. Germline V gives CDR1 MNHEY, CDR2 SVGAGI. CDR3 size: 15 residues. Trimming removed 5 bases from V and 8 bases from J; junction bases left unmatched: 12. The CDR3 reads CASSAGGTGKSEAFF. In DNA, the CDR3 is TGTGCCAGCAGTGCGGGCGGGACAGGGAAATCAGAAGCTTTCTTT.

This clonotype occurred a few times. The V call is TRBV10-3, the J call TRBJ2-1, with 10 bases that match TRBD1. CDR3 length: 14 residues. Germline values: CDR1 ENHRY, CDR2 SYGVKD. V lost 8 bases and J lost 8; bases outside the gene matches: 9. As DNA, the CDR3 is TGTGCCATCCAGCGGACAGGGGGTAGGGATGAGCAGTTCTTC. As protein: CAIQRTGGRDEQFF.

The CDR3 nucleotides are TGTGCCAGCAGCTTAGTGGGACGGGAGGGCCTTTACAATGAGCAGTTCTTC. Translation: CASSLVGREGLYNEQFF. The chain is built from TRBV7-9 and TRBJ2-1, with TRBD2 matching 8 bases. Germline V gene lookup returns CDR1 SEHNR and CDR2 FQNEAQ (reference sequence). V was pared by 1 base and J by 4 bases, with 9 bases of the junction left unmatched. The CDR3 is 17 amino acids.